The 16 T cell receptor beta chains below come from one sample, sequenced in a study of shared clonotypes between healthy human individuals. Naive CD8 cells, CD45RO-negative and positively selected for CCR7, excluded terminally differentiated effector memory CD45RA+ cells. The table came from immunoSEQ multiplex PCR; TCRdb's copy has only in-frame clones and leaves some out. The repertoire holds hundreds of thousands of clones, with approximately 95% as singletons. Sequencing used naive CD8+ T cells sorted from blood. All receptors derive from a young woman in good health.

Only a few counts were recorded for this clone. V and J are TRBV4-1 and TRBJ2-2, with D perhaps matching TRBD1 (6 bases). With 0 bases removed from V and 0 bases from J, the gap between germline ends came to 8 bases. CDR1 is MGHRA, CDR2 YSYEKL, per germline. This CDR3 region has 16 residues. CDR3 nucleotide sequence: TGCGCCAGCAGCCAAGATGGACAGCCGAACACCGGGGAGCTGTTTTTT. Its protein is CASSQDGQPNTGELFF.

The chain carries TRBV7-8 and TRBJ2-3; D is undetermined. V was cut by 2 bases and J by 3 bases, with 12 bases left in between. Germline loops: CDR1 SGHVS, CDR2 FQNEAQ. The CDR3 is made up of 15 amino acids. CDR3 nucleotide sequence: TGTGCCAGCAGCTTACTCCCCTCAATGACAGATACGCAGTATTTT. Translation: CASSLLPSMTDTQYF. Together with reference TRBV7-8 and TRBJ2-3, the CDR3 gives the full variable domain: GAGVSQSPRYKVAKRGQDVALRCDPISGHVSLFWYQQALGQGPEFLTYFQNEAQLDKSGLPSDRFFAERPEGSVSTLKIQRTQQEDSAVYLCASSLLPSMTDTQYFGPGTRLTVL.

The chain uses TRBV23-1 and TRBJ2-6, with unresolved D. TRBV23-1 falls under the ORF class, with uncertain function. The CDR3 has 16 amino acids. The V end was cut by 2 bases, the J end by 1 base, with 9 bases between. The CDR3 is CASSQGVGSGANVLTF. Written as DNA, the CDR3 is TGCGCCAGCAGTCAAGGAGTAGGTTCTGGGGCCAACGTCCTGACTTTC.

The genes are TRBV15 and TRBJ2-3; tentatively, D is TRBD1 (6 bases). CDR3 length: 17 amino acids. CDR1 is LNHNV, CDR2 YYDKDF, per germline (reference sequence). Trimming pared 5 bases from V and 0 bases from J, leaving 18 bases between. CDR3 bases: TGTGCCACCAGCGCCAACCTCAGGGGCCTTAGCACAGATACGCAGTATTTT. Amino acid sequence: CATSANLRGLSTDTQYF.

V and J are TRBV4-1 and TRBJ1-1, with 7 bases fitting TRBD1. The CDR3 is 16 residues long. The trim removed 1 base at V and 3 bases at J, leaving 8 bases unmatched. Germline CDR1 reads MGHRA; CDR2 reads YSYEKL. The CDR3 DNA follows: TGCGCCAGCAGCCAAGCAGGGGGGTTATTGGACACTGAAGCTTTCTTT. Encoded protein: CASSQAGGLLDTEAFF.

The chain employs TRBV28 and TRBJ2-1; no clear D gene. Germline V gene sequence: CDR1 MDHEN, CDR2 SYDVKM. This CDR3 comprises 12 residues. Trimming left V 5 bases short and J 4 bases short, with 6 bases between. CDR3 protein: CASSTEYNEQFF. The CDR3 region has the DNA TGTGCCAGCAGTACGGAGTACAATGAGCAGTTCTTC.

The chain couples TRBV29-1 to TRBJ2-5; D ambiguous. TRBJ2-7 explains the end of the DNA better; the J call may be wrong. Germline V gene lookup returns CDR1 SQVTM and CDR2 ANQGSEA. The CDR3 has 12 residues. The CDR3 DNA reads TGCAGCGTTGAAACAACGGCGGCCGAGCAGTACTTC. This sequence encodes CSVETTAAEQYF.

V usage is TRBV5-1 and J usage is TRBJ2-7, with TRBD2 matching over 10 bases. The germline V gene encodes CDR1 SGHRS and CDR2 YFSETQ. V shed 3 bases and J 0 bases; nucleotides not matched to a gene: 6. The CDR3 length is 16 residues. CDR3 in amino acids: CASSSSTSGISYEQYF. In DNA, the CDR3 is TGCGCCAGCAGCTCGAGCACTAGCGGGATCTCCTACGAGCAGTACTTC.

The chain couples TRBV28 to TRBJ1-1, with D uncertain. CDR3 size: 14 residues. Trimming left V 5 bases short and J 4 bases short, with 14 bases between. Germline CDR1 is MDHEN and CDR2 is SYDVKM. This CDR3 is CASSEQPSLTEAFF. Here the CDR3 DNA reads TGTGCCAGCAGTGAGCAGCCATCCCTCACTGAAGCTTTCTTT.

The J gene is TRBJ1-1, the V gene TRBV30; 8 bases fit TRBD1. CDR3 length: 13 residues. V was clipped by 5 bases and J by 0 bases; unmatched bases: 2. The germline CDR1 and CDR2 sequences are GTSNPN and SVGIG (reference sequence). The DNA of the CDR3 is TGTGCCTGGGGACAGGGAATGAACACTGAAGCTTTCTTT. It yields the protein CAWGQGMNTEAFF. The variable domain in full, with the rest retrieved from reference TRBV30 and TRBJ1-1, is SQTIHQWPATLVQPVGSPLSLECTVEGTSNPNLYWYRQAAGRGLQLLFYSVGIGQISSEVPQNLSASRPQDRQFILSSKKLLLSDSGFYLCAWGQGMNTEAFFGQGTRLTVV.

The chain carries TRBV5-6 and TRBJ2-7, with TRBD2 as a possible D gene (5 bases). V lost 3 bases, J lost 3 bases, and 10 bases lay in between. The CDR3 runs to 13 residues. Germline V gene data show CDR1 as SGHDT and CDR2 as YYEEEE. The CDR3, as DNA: TGTGCCAGCAGCTGGGATGGGAGCTACGAGCAGTACTTC. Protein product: CASSWDGSYEQYF.

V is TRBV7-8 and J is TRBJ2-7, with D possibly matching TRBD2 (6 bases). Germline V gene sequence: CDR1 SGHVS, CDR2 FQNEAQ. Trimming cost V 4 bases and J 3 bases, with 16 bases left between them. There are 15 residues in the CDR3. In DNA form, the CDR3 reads TGTGCCAGCAGCTGGGCAGGAGGGAGTCTCTACGAGCAGTACTTC. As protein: CASSWAGGSLYEQYF.

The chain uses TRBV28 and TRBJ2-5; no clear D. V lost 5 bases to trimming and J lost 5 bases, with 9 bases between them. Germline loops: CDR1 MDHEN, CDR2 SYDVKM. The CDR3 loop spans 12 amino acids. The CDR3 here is CASSSRYETQYF. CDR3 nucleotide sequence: TGTGCCAGCAGTAGCCGGTATGAGACCCAGTACTTC. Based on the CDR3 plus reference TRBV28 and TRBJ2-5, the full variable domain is DVKVTQSSRYLVKRTGEKVFLECVQDMDHENMFWYRQDPGLGLRLIYFSYDVKMKEKGDIPEGYSVSREKKERFSLILESASTNQTSMYLCASSSRYETQYFGPGTRLLVL.

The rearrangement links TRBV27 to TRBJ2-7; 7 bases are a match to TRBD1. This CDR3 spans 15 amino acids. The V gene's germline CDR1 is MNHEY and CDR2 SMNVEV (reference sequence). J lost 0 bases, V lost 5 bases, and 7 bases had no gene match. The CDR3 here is CASSPRQGYSYEQYF. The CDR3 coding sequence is TGTGCCAGCAGTCCTAGACAGGGATACTCCTACGAGCAGTACTTC.

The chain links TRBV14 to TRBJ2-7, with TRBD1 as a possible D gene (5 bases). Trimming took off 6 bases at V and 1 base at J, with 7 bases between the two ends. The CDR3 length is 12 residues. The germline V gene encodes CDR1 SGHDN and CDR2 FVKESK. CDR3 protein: CASSHRSYEQYF. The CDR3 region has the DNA TGTGCCAGCAGTCACAGGTCCTACGAGCAGTACTTC.

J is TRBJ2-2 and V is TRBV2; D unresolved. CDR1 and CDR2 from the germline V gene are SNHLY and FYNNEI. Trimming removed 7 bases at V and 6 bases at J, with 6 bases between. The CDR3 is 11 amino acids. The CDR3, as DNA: TGTGCCAGCATGGGGTCCGGGGAGCTGTTTTTT. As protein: CASMGSGELFF.